The clone carrying this T cell receptor (beta chain) was found once. Its target is unknown. A read error may produce the germline difference seen at one junction end. The CDR3 loop spans 16 amino acids. Germline values: CDR1 SEHNR, CDR2 FQNEAQ (reference sequence). The data were taken from a study of cytomegalovirus exposure and HLA in healthy donors. Whole-study findings and limits: Equally common other TCR beta chains were less clonally expanded than HLA-associated ones, a later analysis found.

With 60 Vbeta and 13 Jbeta primers, the PCR was carried out. The protocol was immunoSEQ multiplex PCR, while the TCRdb copy is restricted to in-frame clones and leaves out a portion. Of approximately 44,000 clones listed, about 85% are singletons. The sequence came from a man aged 50 to 59 in good health and CMV-seronegative. The material sequenced was PBMCs. The chain recombines TRBV7-9 with TRBJ2-3, with 7 bases aligning to TRBD2. The CDR3 spells CSSSSQGSGASDTQYF. CDR3 nucleotides: TGTTCCAGCAGCTCCCAGGGAAGCGGGGCTTCAGATACGCAGTATTTT.